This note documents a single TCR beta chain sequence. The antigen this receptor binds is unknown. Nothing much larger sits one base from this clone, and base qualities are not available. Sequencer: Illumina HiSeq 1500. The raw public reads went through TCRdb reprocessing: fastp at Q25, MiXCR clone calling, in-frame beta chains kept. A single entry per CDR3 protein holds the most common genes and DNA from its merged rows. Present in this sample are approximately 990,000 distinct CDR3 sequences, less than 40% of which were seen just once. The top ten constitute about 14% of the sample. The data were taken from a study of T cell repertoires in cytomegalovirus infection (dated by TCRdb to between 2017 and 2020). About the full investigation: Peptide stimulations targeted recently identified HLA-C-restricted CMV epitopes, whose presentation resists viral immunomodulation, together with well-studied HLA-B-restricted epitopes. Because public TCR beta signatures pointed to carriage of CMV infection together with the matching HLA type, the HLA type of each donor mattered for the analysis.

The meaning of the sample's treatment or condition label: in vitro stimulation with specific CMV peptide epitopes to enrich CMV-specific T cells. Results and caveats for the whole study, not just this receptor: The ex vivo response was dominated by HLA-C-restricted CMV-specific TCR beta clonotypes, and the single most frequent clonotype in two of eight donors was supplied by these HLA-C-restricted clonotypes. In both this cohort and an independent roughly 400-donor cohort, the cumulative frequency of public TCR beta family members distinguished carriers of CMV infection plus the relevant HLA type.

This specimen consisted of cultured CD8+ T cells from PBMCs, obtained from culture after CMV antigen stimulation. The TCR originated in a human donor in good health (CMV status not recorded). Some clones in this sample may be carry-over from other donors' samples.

The encoded CDR3 is CASSQDGAGAWTGELFF. The bases are TGCGCCAGCAGCCAAGATGGAGCGGGGGCTTGGACCGGGGAGCTGTTTTTT. The rearrangement combines TRBV4-3 with TRBJ2-2, with 8 junctional bases fitting TRBD2. V is trimmed back by 0 bases and J by 5 bases, and the junction contains 8 bases that no gene match accounts for. From the cysteine through the phenylalanine, the CDR3 covers 17 amino acids. Of all the DNA, just the CDR3 is kept, 51 bases in frame from base 1. CDR1 and CDR2 are drawn from the germline V gene: LGHNA, YSLEER.